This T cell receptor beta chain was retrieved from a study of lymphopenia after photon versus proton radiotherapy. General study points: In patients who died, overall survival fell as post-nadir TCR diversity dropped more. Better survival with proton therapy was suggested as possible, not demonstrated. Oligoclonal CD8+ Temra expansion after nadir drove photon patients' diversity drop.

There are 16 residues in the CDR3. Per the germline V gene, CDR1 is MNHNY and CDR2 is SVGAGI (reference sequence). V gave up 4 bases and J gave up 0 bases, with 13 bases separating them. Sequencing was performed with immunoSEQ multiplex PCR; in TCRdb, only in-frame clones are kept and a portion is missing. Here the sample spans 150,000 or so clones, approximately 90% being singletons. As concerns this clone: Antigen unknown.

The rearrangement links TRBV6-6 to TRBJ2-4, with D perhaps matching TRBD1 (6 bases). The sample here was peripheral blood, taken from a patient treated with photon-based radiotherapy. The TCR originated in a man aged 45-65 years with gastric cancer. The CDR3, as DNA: TGTGCCAGCAGTTCCCGGACAGATATAGCCAAAAACATTCAGTACTTC. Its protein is CASSSRTDIAKNIQYF.